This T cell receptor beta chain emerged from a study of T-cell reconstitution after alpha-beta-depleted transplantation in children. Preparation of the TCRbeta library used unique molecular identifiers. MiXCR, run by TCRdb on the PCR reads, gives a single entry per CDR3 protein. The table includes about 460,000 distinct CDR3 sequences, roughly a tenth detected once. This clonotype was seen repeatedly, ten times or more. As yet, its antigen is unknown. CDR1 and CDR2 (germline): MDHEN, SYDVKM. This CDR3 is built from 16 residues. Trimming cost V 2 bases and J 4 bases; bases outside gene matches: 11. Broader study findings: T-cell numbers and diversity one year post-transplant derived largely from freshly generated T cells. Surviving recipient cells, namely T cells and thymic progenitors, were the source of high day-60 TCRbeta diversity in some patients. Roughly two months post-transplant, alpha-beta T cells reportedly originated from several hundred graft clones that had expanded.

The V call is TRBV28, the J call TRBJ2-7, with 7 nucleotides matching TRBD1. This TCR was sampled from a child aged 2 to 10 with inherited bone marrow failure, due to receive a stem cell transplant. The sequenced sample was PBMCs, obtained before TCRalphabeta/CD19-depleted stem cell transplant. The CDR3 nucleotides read TGTGCCAGCAGTTTAAACCATGGCAGGGGGACATACGAGCAGTACTTC. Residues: CASSLNHGRGTYEQYF. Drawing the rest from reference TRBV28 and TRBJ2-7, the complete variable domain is DVKVTQSSRYLVKRTGEKVFLECVQDMDHENMFWYRQDPGLGLRLIYFSYDVKMKEKGDIPEGYSVSREKKERFSLILESASTNQTSMYLCASSLNHGRGTYEQYFGPGTRLTVT.